This T cell receptor (beta chain) emerged from a study of T cells expressing NK-cell markers (TCRdb year 2020). Background for the entire study: Roughly 8 donors provided sorted CD3+CD56+NKG2C+, CD3+CD56+NKG2C- and CD3+CD56-NKG2C+ T-cell subsets, whose TCR beta-chain repertoires were profiled. Of the eight sequenced donors, seven were found to be HCMV-seropositive and one was found to be HCMV-seronegative. All eight donors whose samples were sequenced were randomly selected healthy volunteers, three of them men and five women. Sequencing of the libraries produced 2 x 150 bp reads on Illumina HiSeq 2000/2500, MiSeq or NextSeq.

The CDR3 runs 17 residues from the cysteine to the phenylalanine. The DNA is not on file. According to the germline V gene, CDR1 reads MNHNS and CDR2 reads SASEGT. For sequencing, an Illumina HiSeq 2000 was employed. The TCR beta cDNA libraries were made using 5'RACE template switching, a step that added both a universal primer site and unique molecular identifiers. Priming for cDNA synthesis came from the TCR beta constant segment, and two successive PCR amplification steps followed. The study's processing was this. MIGEC handled demultiplexing of the reads and grouping by UMI, while MiTCR was used to assemble and quantify clonotypes. Only TCR cDNA sequences supported by at least two reads were kept to exclude erroneous sequences. The tcR package was used for downstream repertoire analysis, and clonotypes were matched across fractions by CDR3 nucleotide sequence plus V segment. VDJmatch was used to annotate antigen specificity against VDJdb, with one amino acid substitution in CDR3 permitted. After the reads were reprocessed by TCRdb, one entry was made per CDR3 protein sequence, with no DNA. What appears here as the V and J calls and clone size reflects TCRdb's work, not the paper's. The sample table records hundreds of thousands of distinct CDR3 sequences. Roughly 4.2% of the sample is in the top ten clones.

Points the paper makes about the study in general: Whether the expanded NKG2C-expressing T cell clones were specific for HCMV antigens remained unclear. Those dominant clonotypes were again the most abundant among CD3+CD56-NKG2C+ cells in four donors, at roughly 28.3-60.1%. In several donors, the dominant CD3+CD56+NKG2C+ clonotypes ranked among the top 10 CD8+ clonotypes, making up roughly 1.0-7.5% of CD8+ T cells.

As regards this clonotype: This receptor's antigen is unknown.

To determine HCMV serostatus, a commercial ELISA kit was used to detect HCMV-specific IgG in serum. Peripheral blood mononuclear cells were isolated from blood by Ficoll density gradient centrifugation. The sequenced material came from blood T cells: a sorted CD56 or NKG2C T cell subset, CD4+ or CD8+ T cells, or bulk PBMC T cells (not recorded which). The chain joins TRBV6-1 to TRBJ2-7; TCRdb's D call of TRBD2 is untestable without DNA. The sequence derives from a woman aged 18-70 years in good health. The CDR3: CASRLPPGTTGRYEQYF.